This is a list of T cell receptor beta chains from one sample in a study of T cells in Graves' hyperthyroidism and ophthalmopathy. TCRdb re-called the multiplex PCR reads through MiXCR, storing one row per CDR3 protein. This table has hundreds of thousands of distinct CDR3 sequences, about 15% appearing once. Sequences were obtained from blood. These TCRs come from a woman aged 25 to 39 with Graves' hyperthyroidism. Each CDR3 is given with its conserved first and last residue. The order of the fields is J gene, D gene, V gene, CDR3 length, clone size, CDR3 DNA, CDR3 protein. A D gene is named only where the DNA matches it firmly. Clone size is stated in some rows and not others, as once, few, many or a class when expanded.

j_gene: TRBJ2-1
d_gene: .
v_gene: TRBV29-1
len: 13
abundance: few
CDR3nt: TGCAGCGTTGGCGGGACGAACTACAATGAGCAGTTCTTC
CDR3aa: CSVGGTNYNEQFF

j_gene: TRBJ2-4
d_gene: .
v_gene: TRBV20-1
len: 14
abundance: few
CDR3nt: TGCAGTGCCTTATACGGGACAGCCAAAAACATTCAGTACTTC
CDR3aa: CSALYGTAKNIQYF

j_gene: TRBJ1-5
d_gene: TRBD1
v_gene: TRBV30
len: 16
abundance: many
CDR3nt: TGTGCCTGGAGCACCGGGACAGGAACTAGCAATCAGCCCCAGCATTTT
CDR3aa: CAWSTGTGTSNQPQHF

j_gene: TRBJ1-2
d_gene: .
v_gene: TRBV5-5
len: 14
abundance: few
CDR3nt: TGTGCCAGCAGCTGGACAGTAGCTAACTATGGCTACACCTTC
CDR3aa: CASSWTVANYGYTF

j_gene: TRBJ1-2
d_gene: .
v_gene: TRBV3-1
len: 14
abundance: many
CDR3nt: TGTGCCAGCAGCCAAGATCAACAGGGAGACGGCTACACCTTC
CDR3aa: CASSQDQQGDGYTF

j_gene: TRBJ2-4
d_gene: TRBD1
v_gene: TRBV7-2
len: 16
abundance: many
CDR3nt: TGTGCCAGCAGCTTAGCGGGACAGGTAGCCAAAAACATTCAGTACTTC
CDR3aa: CASSLAGQVAKNIQYF

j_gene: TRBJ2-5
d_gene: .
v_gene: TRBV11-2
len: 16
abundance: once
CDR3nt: TGTGCCAGCACAATGTCGGGGCTAGCCATGGACGAGACCCAGTACTTC
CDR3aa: CASTMSGLAMDETQYF

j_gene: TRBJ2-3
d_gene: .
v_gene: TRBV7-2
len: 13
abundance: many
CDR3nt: TGTGCCAGCAGCTTCTACTACACAGATACGCAGTATTTT
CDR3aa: CASSFYYTDTQYF

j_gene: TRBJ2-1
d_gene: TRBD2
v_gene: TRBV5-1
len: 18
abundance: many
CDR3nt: TGCGCCAGCAGCTTGGGGACTAGCGGATTTCAGTCCTACAATGAGCAGTTCTTC
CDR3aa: CASSLGTSGFQSYNEQFF

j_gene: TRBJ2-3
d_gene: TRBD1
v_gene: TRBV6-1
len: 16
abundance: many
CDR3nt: TGTGCCAGCAGTCCGATCGGACAGGGTTCGACAGATACGCAGTATTTT
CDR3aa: CASSPIGQGSTDTQYF

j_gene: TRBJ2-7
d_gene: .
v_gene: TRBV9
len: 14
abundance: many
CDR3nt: TGTGCCAGCAGCGTAGGCGGACGTAGTAGCGAGCAGTACTTC
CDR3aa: CASSVGGRSSEQYF

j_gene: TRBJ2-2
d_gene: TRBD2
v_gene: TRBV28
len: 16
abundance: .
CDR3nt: TGTGCCAGCAGTTTTGGTACTAGCGTTTTCGGCGGGGAGCTGTTTTTT
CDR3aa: CASSFGTSVFGGELFF

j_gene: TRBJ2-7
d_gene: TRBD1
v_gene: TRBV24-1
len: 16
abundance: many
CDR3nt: TGTGCCACCAGTGATCCTTCCGGGACAGGGGGATACGAGCAGTACTTC
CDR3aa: CATSDPSGTGGYEQYF

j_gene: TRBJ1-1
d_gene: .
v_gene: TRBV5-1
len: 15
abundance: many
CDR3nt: TGCGCCAGCAGCTTGGCACAGGGCATGAACACTGAAGCTTTCTTT
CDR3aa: CASSLAQGMNTEAFF

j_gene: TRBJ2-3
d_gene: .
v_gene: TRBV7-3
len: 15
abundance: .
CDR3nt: TGTGCCAGCAGCTTAATGGGGCCAAGCACAGATACGCAGTATTTT
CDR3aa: CASSLMGPSTDTQYF

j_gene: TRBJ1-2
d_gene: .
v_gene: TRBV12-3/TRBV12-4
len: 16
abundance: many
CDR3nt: TGTGCCAGCAGCCCCGTGGGTGGGGTACAGAGCTATGGCTACACCTTC
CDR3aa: CASSPVGGVQSYGYTF

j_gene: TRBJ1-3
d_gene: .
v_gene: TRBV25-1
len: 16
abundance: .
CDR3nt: TGTGCCAGCAGTTCAGGGGCGAAGATCTCTGGAAACACCATATATTTT
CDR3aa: CASSSGAKISGNTIYF

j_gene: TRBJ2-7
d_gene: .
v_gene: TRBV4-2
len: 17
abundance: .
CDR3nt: TGTGCCAGCAGCCAAGAGTTCCGGGACCCGAACACCTACGAGCAGTACTTC
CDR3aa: CASSQEFRDPNTYEQYF

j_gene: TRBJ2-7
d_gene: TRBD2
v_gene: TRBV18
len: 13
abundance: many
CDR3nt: TGTGCCTCAAGGGCGGGAGGCCCCTACGAGCAGTACTTC
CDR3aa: CASRAGGPYEQYF

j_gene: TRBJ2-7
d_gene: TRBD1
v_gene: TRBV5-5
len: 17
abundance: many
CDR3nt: TGTGCCAGCAGCGCCAGACAGACAGGGGGCTCCTCCTACGAGCAGTACTTC
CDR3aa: CASSARQTGGSSYEQYF

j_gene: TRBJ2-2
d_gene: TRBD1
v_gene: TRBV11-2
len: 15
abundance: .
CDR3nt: TGTGCCAGCAGCACCCAGACAGGGAGAACCGGGGAGCTGTTTTTT
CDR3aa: CASSTQTGRTGELFF

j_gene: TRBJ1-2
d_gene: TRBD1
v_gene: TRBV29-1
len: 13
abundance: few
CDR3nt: TGCAGCGTTGAGGGGACAGGAGACTATGGCTACACCTTC
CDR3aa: CSVEGTGDYGYTF

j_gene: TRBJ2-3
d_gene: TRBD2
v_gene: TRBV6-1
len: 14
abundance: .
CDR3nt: TGTGCCAGCAGTCGAGCGGGAGTGGCAGATACGCAGTATTTT
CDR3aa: CASSRAGVADTQYF

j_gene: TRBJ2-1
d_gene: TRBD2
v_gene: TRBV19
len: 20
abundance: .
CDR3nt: TGTGCCAGTAGTGAGACGACTAGCGGGACGCTCTGGAGCTCCTACAATGGGCAGTTCTTC
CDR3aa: CASSETTSGTLWSSYNGQFF

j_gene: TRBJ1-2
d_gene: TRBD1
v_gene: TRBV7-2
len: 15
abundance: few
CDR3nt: TGTGCCAGCAGCCCGGGACAGGGATCGGGCTATGGCTACACCTTC
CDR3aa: CASSPGQGSGYGYTF

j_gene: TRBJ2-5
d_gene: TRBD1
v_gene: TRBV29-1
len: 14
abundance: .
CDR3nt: TGCAGCGTTGTACACCTAGGGGGCCGAGAGACCCAGTACTTC
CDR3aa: CSVVHLGGRETQYF

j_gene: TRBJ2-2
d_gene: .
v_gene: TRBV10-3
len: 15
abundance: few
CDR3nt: TGTGCCTCTCGTGCCGAGGGACAGAACACCGGGGAGCTGTTTTTT
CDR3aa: CASRAEGQNTGELFF